This TCR beta chain was found in a study of shared clonotypes between healthy human individuals (dated by TCRdb to 2019 to 2021). Turning to the overall study: The cohort included a few men and a couple of women between 18 and 49 years of age. Per donor, three plates each were used for CD4 naive and CD4 memory, two for CD8 naive, and one for CD8 memory. Blood TCR repertoires of a handful of healthy adults were deeply sequenced to estimate repertoire size and the extent of clonotype sharing between individuals. Each donor's leukapheresis produced roughly between roughly 0.94 and 9.5 billion PBMCs. Libraries were prepared and TCR repertoires were sequenced by different laboratories using diverse techniques, in order to increase sequencing depth and limit assay-specific biases. Results and caveats for the whole study, not just this receptor: Across four donors, approximately 4.6% of naive CD4, roughly 3.4% of naive CD8, about 2.3% of memory CD4, and roughly 0.41% of memory CD8 clonotypes were shared. Pairwise subsampling led to the expectation that sequencing depth would affect the degree of clonotype sharing among donors. Only blood was sampled, and tissue TCR repertoires likely differ from those in blood. Rarefaction of sorted-subset datasets indicated incomplete sequencing despite the large sequencing depth. Compared with non-shared clonotypes, the clonotypes found in all four sorted-subset donors had higher generation probabilities. Naive subsets generally had larger estimated clonotype richness than memory subsets did. The small number of donors limited the genetic and exposure-history diversity represented.

This clone was counted many times. Its antigen is not yet known. Per-nucleotide qualities are absent, and no much larger clonotype sits a single base away. Healthy HIV-negative adults with no recently reported acute infections or vaccinations were included as donors. Every donor was a Caucasian adult living in Nashville, Tennessee, USA. CD4+ T cells were enriched by magnetic negative selection; naive cells were then positively selected on CD45RA, and the negative fraction formed the memory subset. Blood was collected by leukapheresis, and PBMCs were isolated by Ficoll-Histopaque density gradient centrifugation and then cryopreserved in liquid nitrogen vapor phase. Purity and quantity of every magnetically sorted T cell population were checked by analytical flow cytometry. From each sorted fraction, genomic DNA was isolated and quantified by UV absorbance on a Nanodrop 2000c. TCR CDR3 regions were amplified from genomic DNA by multiplex PCR using the deep immunoSEQ assay. Extracted genomic DNA from each cell subset was distributed evenly across all wells of several immunoSEQ 96-well plates, and each plate was treated as a replicate. For sorted subsets, each replicate PCR was loaded with 150 to 250 ng genomic DNA, equivalent to 32,000 or so T cell genomes. The purified libraries were quantified using a Qubit 3.0 fluorometer, sized with a Bioanalyzer 2100, and then quantified again using the KAPA Library Quantification kit. Every immunoSEQ 96-well plate was sequenced on a dedicated single-read 150-cycle Illumina NextSeq 550 flow cell. Per the authors' processing: The immunoSEQ output contained only junctional sequences without quality scores, so filtering could not match that applied to full-length reads. Sequences were annotated with PyIR, a Python wrapper for IgBLAST v1.9, and V/J genes and CDR3 were assigned using IMGT germline references. Reads were removed for weak V/J assignments (E-value above 1e-6), missing CDR3, stop codons, out-of-frame junctions, or ambiguous translated residues. V3J clonotypes were defined by identical inferred V gene, J gene, and CDR3 amino acid sequence. The percentage overlap between two repertoires was calculated by dividing the number of shared unique clonotypes by the size of the smaller repertoire. RTK rarefaction, the Chao1 estimator, and Recon v2.1 estimates of unobserved clonotypes were used to assess repertoire richness. For all TCRbeta clonotypes obtained by the gDNA method from a few donors, generation probabilities were computed with OLGA. Here the immuneACCESS table is served through TCRdb, limited to in-frame sequences with V and J called. Missing clones are a known gap in these copies; in checked studies unresolved V genes cover under half, and the rest lacks a known reason. V and J calls and clone size come straight from that table; D and trimming were deduced from the DNA. The sample table records some 2.1 million clones; 90% to 95% of these occur just once. Of the sample, 0.13% falls within the top ten clones.

The CDR3, from cysteine to phenylalanine, totals 12 residues. The read is trimmed to its CDR3 DNA, 36 bases read in frame from base 1. The germline ends are 6 bases apart after V is trimmed by 4 bases and J by 5 bases. According to the germline V gene, CDR1 reads MGHRA and CDR2 reads YSYEKL. Recombination joined TRBV4-1 with TRBJ1-3, with the D gene uncertain. The sample was naive CD4+ T cells sorted from blood. The sample's cell subset or site label, decoded: CD45RA+ positively selected. The origin of this receptor is a young man in good health. The base sequence is TGCGCCAGCAGCCCCGACCGAAACACCATATATTTT. Its protein is CASSPDRNTIYF.